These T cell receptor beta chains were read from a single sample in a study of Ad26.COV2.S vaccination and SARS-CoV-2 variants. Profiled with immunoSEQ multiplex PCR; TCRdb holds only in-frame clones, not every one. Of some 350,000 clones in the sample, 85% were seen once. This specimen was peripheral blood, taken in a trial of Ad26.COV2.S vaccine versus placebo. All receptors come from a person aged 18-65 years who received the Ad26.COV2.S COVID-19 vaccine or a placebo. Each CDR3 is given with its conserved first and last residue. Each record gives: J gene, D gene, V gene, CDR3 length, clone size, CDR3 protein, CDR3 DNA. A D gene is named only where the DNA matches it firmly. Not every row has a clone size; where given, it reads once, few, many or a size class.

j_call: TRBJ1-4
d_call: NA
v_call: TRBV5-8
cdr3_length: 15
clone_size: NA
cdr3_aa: CASSPGWRDNEKLFF
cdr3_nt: TGTGCCAGCAGCCCAGGGTGGAGGGACAATGAAAAACTGTTTTTT

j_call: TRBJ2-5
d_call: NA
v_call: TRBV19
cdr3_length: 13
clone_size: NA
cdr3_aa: CASRAGAQETQYF
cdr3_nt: TGTGCCAGTAGGGCGGGGGCTCAAGAGACCCAGTACTTC

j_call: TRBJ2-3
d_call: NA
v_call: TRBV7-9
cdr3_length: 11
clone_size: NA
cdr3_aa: CASRDTDTQYF
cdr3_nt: TGTGCCTCTAGGGACACAGATACGCAGTATTTT

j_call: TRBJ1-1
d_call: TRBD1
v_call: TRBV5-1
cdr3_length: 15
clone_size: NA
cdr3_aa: CASSRGTGTNTEAFF
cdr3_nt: TGCGCCAGCAGCCGAGGGACAGGGACCAACACTGAAGCTTTCTTT

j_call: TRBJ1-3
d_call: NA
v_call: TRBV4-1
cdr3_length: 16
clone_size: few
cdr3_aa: CASSPRGKDSGNTIYF
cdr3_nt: TGCGCCAGCAGCCCCCGGGGAAAGGACTCTGGAAACACCATATATTTT

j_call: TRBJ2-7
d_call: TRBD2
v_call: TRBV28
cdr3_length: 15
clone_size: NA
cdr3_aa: CASSRGGTGEPEQYF
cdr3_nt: TGTGCCAGCAGTCGGGGGGGGACGGGCGAGCCCGAGCAGTACTTC

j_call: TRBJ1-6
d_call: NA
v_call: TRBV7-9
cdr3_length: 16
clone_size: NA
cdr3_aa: CASSPLGGVKNSPLHF
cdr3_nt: TGTGCCAGCAGCCCCCTTGGAGGGGTGAAGAATTCACCCCTCCACTTT

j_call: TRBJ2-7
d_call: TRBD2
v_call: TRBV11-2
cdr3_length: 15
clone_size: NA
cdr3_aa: CASSPGTSGSREQYF
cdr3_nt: TGTGCCAGCAGCCCCGGGACTAGCGGGAGCCGCGAGCAGTACTTC

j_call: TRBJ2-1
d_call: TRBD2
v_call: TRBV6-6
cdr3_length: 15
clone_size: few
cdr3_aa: CASSQRGGGPNEQFF
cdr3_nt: TGTGCCAGCAGTCAACGGGGGGGCGGTCCCAATGAGCAGTTCTTC

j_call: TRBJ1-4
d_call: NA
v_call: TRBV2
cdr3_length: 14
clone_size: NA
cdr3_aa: CASSRSTRGEKLFF
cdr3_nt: TGTGCCAGCAGTCGAAGTACCAGGGGTGAAAAACTGTTTTTT

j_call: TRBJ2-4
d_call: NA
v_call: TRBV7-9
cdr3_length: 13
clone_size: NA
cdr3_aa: CASSFGGGDIQYF
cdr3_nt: TGTGCCAGCAGCTTTGGAGGCGGCGACATTCAGTACTTC